The rows below give T cell receptor beta chains drawn from one sample of a study of shared clonotypes between healthy human individuals. Assay used: immunoSEQ multiplex PCR; TCRdb lists only in-frame clones, some missing. The table has 2 million to 3 million clones, over 85% seen once. Sequencing input: naive CD4+ T cells sorted from blood. Source of these receptors: a man in his late teens or twenties in good health. Each CDR3 is given with its conserved first and last residue. A D gene is named only where the DNA matches it firmly. Part of the rows lack a size; the others show once, few, many or a class for expanded clones.

j_call | d_call | v_call | clone_size | cdr3_aa | cdr3_nt
TRBJ1-1 | NA | TRBV18 | NA | CASSQFGQGNTEAFF | TGTGCCAGCTCACAATTTGGGCAGGGGAACACTGAAGCTTTCTTT
TRBJ2-3 | NA | TRBV5-1 | NA | CASSLGVGREGDTQYF | TGCGCCAGCAGCTTGGGTGTGGGGCGAGAGGGAGATACGCAGTATTTT
TRBJ2-5 | TRBD1 | TRBV5-8 | NA | CASSFGQGLGETQYF | TGTGCCAGCAGCTTCGGACAGGGCCTGGGAGAGACCCAGTACTTC
TRBJ1-6 | NA | TRBV30 | NA | CAWSSTRLGNSPLHF | TGTGCCTGGAGTTCTACCCGCCTTGGTAATTCACCCCTCCACTTT
TRBJ2-6 | NA | TRBV10-3 | NA | CAISESRAGANVLTF | TGTGCCATCAGTGAGTCCAGGGCTGGGGCCAACGTCCTGACTTTC
TRBJ2-3 | NA | TRBV5-1 | NA | CASSLEGTKFTDTQYF | TGCGCCAGCAGCTTGGAAGGGACAAAATTCACAGATACGCAGTATTTT
TRBJ1-6 | TRBD1 | TRBV4-3 | NA | CASSQEYGTGRTYNSPLHF | TGCGCCAGCAGCCAAGAATACGGGACAGGGAGGACCTATAATTCACCCCTCCACTTT
TRBJ2-7 | NA | TRBV6-5 | NA | CASSSTETYEQYF | TGTGCCAGCAGCTCGACGGAGACCTACGAGCAGTACTTC
TRBJ2-7 | NA | TRBV5-1 | NA | CASSSGTLSLEQYF | TGCGCCAGCAGCTCCGGGACATTATCACTCGAGCAGTACTTC
TRBJ1-1 | NA | TRBV18 | NA | CASSPGQNTEAFF | TGTGCCAGCTCACCCGGACAAAACACTGAAGCTTTCTTT
TRBJ2-2 | TRBD2 | TRBV7-3 | NA | CASSLMAGGLTGELFF | TGTGCCAGCAGCTTAATGGCGGGGGGCCTGACCGGGGAGCTGTTTTTT
TRBJ2-3 | TRBD2 | TRBV7-2 | NA | CASSLQALTSGRLDTQYF | TGTGCCAGCAGCTTGCAAGCCCTGACTAGCGGGAGATTAGATACGCAGTATTTT
TRBJ2-1 | NA | TRBV5-1 | NA | CASSPTGVYAYNEQFF | TGCGCCAGCAGCCCGACCGGGGTATACGCTTACAATGAGCAGTTCTTC
TRBJ2-1 | NA | TRBV5-1 | NA | CASSPSGPGSYNEQFF | TGCGCCAGCAGCCCCTCGGGCCCGGGCTCCTACAATGAGCAGTTCTTC
TRBJ1-5 | NA | TRBV10-3 | NA | CAISRDSNQPQHF | TGTGCCATCAGTAGGGATAGCAATCAGCCCCAGCATTTT
TRBJ1-3 | NA | TRBV5-6 | NA | CASSLDSSGNTIYF | TGTGCCAGCAGCTTGGACAGCTCTGGAAACACCATATATTTT
TRBJ2-5 | NA | TRBV29-1 | NA | CSGTRQFQETQYF | TGCAGCGGCACTCGGCAGTTCCAAGAGACCCAGTACTTC
TRBJ2-3 | NA | TRBV5-1 | NA | CASSSPIGSEDTQYF | TGCGCCAGCAGCTCCCCTATCGGGAGTGAAGATACGCAGTATTTT
TRBJ2-1 | NA | TRBV7-7 | NA | CASSLSQGPYNEQFF | TGTGCCAGCAGCTTGAGTCAGGGGCCCTACAATGAGCAGTTCTTC
TRBJ2-7 | NA | TRBV7-2 | once | CASSLSGSYEQYF | TGTGCCAGCAGCCTTAGCGGCTCCTACGAGCAGTACTTC
TRBJ2-1 | TRBD2 | TRBV14 | NA | CASSQGGGSHEQFF | TGTGCCAGCAGCCAAGGGGGCGGGAGTCATGAGCAGTTCTTC
TRBJ2-3 | TRBD2 | TRBV5-1 | NA | CASSLGPSGSPDTQYF | TGCGCCAGCAGCTTGGGTCCTAGCGGGAGCCCAGATACGCAGTATTTT
TRBJ2-7 | NA | TRBV7-9 | NA | CASSLPPGAEQYF | TGTGCCAGCAGCTTGCCCCCTGGCGCCGAGCAGTACTTC
TRBJ2-5 | NA | TRBV5-1 | NA | CASSLGVGQETQYF | TGCGCCAGCAGCTTGGGGGTGGGACAAGAGACCCAGTACTTC
TRBJ2-5 | NA | TRBV7-9 | once | CASSYDGVVQYF | TGTGCCAGCAGTTACGACGGGGTGGTGCAGTACTTC
TRBJ2-3 | TRBD2 | TRBV4-1 | NA | CASSQEASGRGTDTQYF | TGCGCCAGCAGCCAAGAGGCCAGCGGGAGAGGCACAGATACGCAGTATTTT